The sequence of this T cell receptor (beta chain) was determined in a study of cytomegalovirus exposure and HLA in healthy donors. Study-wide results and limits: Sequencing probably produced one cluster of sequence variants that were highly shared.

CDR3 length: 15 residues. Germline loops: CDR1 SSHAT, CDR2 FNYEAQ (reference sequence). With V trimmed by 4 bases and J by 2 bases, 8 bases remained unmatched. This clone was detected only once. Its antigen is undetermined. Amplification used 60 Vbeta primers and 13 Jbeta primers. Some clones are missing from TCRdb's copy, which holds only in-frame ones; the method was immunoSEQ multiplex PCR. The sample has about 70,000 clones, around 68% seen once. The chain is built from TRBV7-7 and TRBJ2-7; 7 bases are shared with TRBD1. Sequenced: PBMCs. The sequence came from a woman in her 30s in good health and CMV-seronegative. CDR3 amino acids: CASSSGTAPTYEQYF. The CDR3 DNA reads TGTGCCAGCAGCTCCGGGACAGCTCCAACCTACGAGCAGTACTTC.